The clone carrying this T cell receptor (beta chain) was recorded a few times. The data stem from a study of sequential checkpoint blockade in melanoma. Some clones are missing from TCRdb's copy, which holds only in-frame ones; the method was immunoSEQ multiplex PCR. Found here are tens of thousands of clones, 80% to 90% of them singletons; the top ten hold roughly a fifth. The germline CDR1 and CDR2 sequences are LNHDA and SQIVND (reference sequence). The ends lost 6 bases at V and 5 bases at J; junction bases unmatched: 5. This CDR3 comprises 15 residues. Treatment described: randomized to nivolumab then ipilimumab (arm A) or the reverse (arm B).

The clonotype comes from a human donor with melanoma. V gene TRBV19 combines with J gene TRBJ2-2, with 11 bases identical to TRBD1. Sequenced here: CD8+ T cells sorted from blood (inferred from file names), sampled from a patient given nivolumab and ipilimumab in sequence. This CDR3 reads CASSGTGGWTGELFF. CDR3 nucleotide sequence: TGTGCCAGTAGCGGGACAGGGGGGTGGACCGGGGAGCTGTTTTTT.